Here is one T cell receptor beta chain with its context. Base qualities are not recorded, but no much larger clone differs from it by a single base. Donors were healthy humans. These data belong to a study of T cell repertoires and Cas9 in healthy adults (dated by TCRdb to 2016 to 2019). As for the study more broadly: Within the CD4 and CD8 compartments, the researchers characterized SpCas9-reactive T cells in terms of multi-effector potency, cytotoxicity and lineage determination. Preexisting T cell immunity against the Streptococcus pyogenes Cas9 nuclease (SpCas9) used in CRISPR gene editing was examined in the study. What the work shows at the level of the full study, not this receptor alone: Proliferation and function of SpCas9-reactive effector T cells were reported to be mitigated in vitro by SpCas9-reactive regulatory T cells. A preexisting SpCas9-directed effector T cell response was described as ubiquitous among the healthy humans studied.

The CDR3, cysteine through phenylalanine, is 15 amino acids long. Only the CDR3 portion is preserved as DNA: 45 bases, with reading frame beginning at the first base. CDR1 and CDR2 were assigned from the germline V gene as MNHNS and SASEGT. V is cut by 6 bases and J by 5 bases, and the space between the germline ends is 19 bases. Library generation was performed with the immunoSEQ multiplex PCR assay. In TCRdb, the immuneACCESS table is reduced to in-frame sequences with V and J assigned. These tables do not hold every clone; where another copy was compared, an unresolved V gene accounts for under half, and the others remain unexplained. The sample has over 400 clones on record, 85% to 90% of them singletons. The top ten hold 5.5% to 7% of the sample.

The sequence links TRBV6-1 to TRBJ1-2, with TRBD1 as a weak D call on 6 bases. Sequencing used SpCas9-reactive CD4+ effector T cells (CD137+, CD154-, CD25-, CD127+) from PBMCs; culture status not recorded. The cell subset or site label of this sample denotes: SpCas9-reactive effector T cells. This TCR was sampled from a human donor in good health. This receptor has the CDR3 CASRNRDSRAYGYTF. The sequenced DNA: TGTGCCAGCAGAAACAGGGATAGTCGCGCTTATGGCTACACCTTC.